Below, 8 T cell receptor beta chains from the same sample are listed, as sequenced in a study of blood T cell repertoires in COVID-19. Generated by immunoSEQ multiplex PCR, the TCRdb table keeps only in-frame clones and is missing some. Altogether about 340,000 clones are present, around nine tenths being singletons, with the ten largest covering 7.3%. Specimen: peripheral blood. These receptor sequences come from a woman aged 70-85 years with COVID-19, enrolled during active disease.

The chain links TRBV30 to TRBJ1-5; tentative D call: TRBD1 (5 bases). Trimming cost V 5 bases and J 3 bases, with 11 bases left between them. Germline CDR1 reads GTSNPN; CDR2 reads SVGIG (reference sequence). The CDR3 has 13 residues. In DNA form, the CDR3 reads TGTGCCTGGGCCGACAGCCCCAATCAGCCCCAGCATTTT. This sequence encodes CAWADSPNQPQHF.

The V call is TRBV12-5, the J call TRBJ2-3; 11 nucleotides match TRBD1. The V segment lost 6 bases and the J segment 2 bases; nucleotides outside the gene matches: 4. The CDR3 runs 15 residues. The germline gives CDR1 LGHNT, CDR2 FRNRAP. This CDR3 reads CASGPGQGDTDTQYF. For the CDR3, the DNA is TGTGCTAGTGGCCCGGGACAGGGGGACACAGATACGCAGTATTTT.

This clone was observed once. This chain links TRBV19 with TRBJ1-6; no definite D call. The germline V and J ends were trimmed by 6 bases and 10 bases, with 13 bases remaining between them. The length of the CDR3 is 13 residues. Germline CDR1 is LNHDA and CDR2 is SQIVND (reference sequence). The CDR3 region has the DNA TGTGCCAGTAGCGAGAGGGTTAGGTCACCCCTCCACTTT. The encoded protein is CASSERVRSPLHF.

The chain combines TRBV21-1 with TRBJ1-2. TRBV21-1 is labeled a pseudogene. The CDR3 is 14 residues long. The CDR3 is CASHPFRPQRGYTF. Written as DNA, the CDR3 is TGTGCCAGCCACCCCTTTCGGCCCCAGCGTGGCTACACCTTC.

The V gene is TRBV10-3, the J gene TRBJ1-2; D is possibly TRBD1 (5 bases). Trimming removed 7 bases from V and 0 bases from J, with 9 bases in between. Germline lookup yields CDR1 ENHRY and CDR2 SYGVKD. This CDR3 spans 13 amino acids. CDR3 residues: CAIKGITNYGYTF. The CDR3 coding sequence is TGTGCCATCAAGGGGATTACTAACTATGGCTACACCTTC.

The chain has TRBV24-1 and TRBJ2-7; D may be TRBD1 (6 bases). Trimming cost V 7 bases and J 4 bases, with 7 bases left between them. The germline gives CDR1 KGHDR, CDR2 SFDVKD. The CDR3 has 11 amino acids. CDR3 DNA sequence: TGTGCCACCAGACAGGGATACGAGCAGTACTTC. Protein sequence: CATRQGYEQYF.

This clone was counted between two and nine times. The CDR3 loop reads CASSPLYSNQPQHF. In DNA form, the CDR3 reads TGTGCCAGCTCACCCTTATATAGCAATCAGCCCCAGCATTTT. The chain carries TRBV18 and TRBJ1-5; D gene ambiguous. V was trimmed by 3 bases and J by 0 bases, leaving 6 bases between them. This CDR3 contains 14 residues. Germline values: CDR1 KGHSH, CDR2 LQKENI. Together with reference TRBV18 and TRBJ1-5, the CDR3 gives the full variable domain: NAGVMQNPRHLVRRRGQEARLRCSPMKGHSHVYWYRQLPEEGLKFMVYLQKENIIDESGMPKERFSAEFPKEGPSILRIQQVVRGDSAAYFCASSPLYSNQPQHFGDGTRLSIL.

In nucleotides, the CDR3 is TGTGCCTGGTCCAGTGGTGGACTAGCTGCTGAGCAGTTCTTC. It is translated as CAWSSGGLAAEQFF. This chain uses TRBV30 with TRBJ2-1; 8 nucleotides match TRBD2. The J segment lost 9 bases and the V segment lost 5 bases, leaving 12 bases of the junction unmatched. This CDR3 has 14 residues. CDR1 and CDR2 from the germline V gene are GTSNPN and SVGIG (reference sequence).